A selection of T cell receptor beta chains follows, all from one sample in a study of T cells expressing NK-cell markers. Each CDR3 protein gets one entry in TCRdb, which reprocessed the 5' RACE reads and gives no DNA. The sample table sets out roughly 110,000 distinct CDR3 sequences. Material: blood T cells: a sorted CD56 or NKG2C T cell subset, CD4+ or CD8+ T cells, or bulk PBMC T cells (not recorded which). The receptors here all came from a woman aged 18-70 years in good health. Both conserved end residues are part of each CDR3. Fields, in order: V gene, J gene, CDR3 protein.

v_call: TRBV12-3/TRBV12-4
j_call: TRBJ2-7
cdr3_aa: CASTRGVRGPLSYEQYF

v_call: TRBV12-3/TRBV12-4
j_call: TRBJ2-5
cdr3_aa: CASSLNPLETQYF

v_call: TRBV12-3/TRBV12-4
j_call: TRBJ2-1
cdr3_aa: CASSLGPGSYNEQFF

v_call: TRBV28
j_call: TRBJ2-3
cdr3_aa: CASSQLLDSSTDTQYF

v_call: TRBV12-3/TRBV12-4
j_call: TRBJ2-1
cdr3_aa: CASSPRTDNEQFF

v_call: TRBV7-2
j_call: TRBJ1-2
cdr3_aa: CASSRLEGYTF

v_call: TRBV12-3/TRBV12-4
j_call: TRBJ1-1
cdr3_aa: CASTPSGTEAFF

v_call: TRBV20-1
j_call: TRBJ2-5
cdr3_aa: CSAKAGGRQETQYF

v_call: TRBV7-2
j_call: TRBJ2-3
cdr3_aa: CASSLLAGGVTDTQYF

v_call: TRBV4-1
j_call: TRBJ2-1
cdr3_aa: CASSQSSGGYYNEQFF

v_call: TRBV11-2
j_call: TRBJ2-1
cdr3_aa: CASQNIQGPPLYNEQFF

v_call: TRBV4-1
j_call: TRBJ1-1
cdr3_aa: CASSPYTEGNTEAFF

v_call: TRBV5-1
j_call: TRBJ2-3
cdr3_aa: CASSLGHPTTDTQYF

v_call: TRBV4-1
j_call: TRBJ1-5
cdr3_aa: CASSQADGGYQPQHF

v_call: TRBV12-3/TRBV12-4
j_call: TRBJ1-2
cdr3_aa: CASSLGQQLWGYTF

v_call: TRBV3-1
j_call: TRBJ2-7
cdr3_aa: CASSQAFRGQNYEQYF

v_call: TRBV27
j_call: TRBJ2-1
cdr3_aa: CASNVAGGLNEQFF

v_call: TRBV20-1
j_call: TRBJ2-3
cdr3_aa: CSAEGLADVTDTQYF

v_call: TRBV4-1
j_call: TRBJ1-1
cdr3_aa: CASSQVGTGVTEAFF

v_call: TRBV12-3/TRBV12-4
j_call: TRBJ2-4
cdr3_aa: CASTLAKTLAKNIQYF

v_call: TRBV29-1
j_call: TRBJ2-5
cdr3_aa: CSVEWLTEQETQYF

v_call: TRBV7-3
j_call: TRBJ2-3
cdr3_aa: CASSSPPGDTQYF

v_call: TRBV5-1
j_call: TRBJ2-1
cdr3_aa: CASSLVYPNEQFF

v_call: TRBV12-3/TRBV12-4
j_call: TRBJ2-2
cdr3_aa: CASSSFTGPGELFF

v_call: TRBV12-3/TRBV12-4
j_call: TRBJ1-5
cdr3_aa: CASSPGGLNQPQHF

v_call: TRBV4-3
j_call: TRBJ2-2
cdr3_aa: CASSQGTSDRELFF

v_call: TRBV9
j_call: TRBJ1-5
cdr3_aa: CASSGRLDMTDQPQHF

v_call: TRBV9
j_call: TRBJ2-2
cdr3_aa: CASRGTANTGELFF

v_call: TRBV29-1
j_call: TRBJ2-7
cdr3_aa: CSVGTSGYEQYF

v_call: TRBV19
j_call: TRBJ2-3
cdr3_aa: CATSGVAGGVDTQYF

v_call: TRBV7-2
j_call: TRBJ2-3
cdr3_aa: CASSLLRGGTDTQYF

v_call: TRBV12-3/TRBV12-4
j_call: TRBJ2-4
cdr3_aa: CASSLEGNIQYF

v_call: TRBV7-8
j_call: TRBJ2-7
cdr3_aa: CASSNRDRKYEQYF

v_call: TRBV2
j_call: TRBJ2-7
cdr3_aa: CASSAEVTSGSLYEQYF

v_call: TRBV21-1
j_call: TRBJ2-2
cdr3_aa: CASTRTPTSANTGELFF

v_call: TRBV7-9
j_call: TRBJ2-7
cdr3_aa: CASRGGNLAREQYF

v_call: TRBV4-3
j_call: TRBJ2-2
cdr3_aa: CASSQVLAGTTGELFF

v_call: TRBV19
j_call: TRBJ2-7
cdr3_aa: CASSATGYYEQYF

v_call: TRBV7-3
j_call: TRBJ2-1
cdr3_aa: CASRAPIGNEQFF

v_call: TRBV12-3/TRBV12-4
j_call: TRBJ1-1
cdr3_aa: CASSLTTPTGEAFF

v_call: TRBV2
j_call: TRBJ1-5
cdr3_aa: CASSGQISNQPQHF

v_call: TRBV6-2/TRBV6-3
j_call: TRBJ2-3
cdr3_aa: CASSWGEEETDTQYF

v_call: TRBV15
j_call: TRBJ2-4
cdr3_aa: CATSTSNIQYF

v_call: TRBV6-4
j_call: TRBJ1-1
cdr3_aa: CASSDNRIGGVTEAFF

v_call: TRBV2
j_call: TRBJ2-3
cdr3_aa: CAPPPAGGSPQYF

v_call: TRBV20-1
j_call: TRBJ2-7
cdr3_aa: CSADVERGPPGEQYF

v_call: TRBV5-1
j_call: TRBJ1-1
cdr3_aa: CASSGRRRGETEAFF

v_call: TRBV28
j_call: TRBJ1-5
cdr3_aa: CASRERQNNQPQHF

v_call: TRBV7-9
j_call: TRBJ2-7
cdr3_aa: CASSHTGTSYEQYF

v_call: TRBV12-3/TRBV12-4
j_call: TRBJ2-1
cdr3_aa: CASSEIRPIHNEQFF

v_call: TRBV4-3
j_call: TRBJ2-1
cdr3_aa: CASSQDSASYNEQFF

v_call: TRBV19
j_call: TRBJ2-5
cdr3_aa: CASSIDPGAARNRTQYF

v_call: TRBV9
j_call: TRBJ2-7
cdr3_aa: CASSPWGGSYEQYF